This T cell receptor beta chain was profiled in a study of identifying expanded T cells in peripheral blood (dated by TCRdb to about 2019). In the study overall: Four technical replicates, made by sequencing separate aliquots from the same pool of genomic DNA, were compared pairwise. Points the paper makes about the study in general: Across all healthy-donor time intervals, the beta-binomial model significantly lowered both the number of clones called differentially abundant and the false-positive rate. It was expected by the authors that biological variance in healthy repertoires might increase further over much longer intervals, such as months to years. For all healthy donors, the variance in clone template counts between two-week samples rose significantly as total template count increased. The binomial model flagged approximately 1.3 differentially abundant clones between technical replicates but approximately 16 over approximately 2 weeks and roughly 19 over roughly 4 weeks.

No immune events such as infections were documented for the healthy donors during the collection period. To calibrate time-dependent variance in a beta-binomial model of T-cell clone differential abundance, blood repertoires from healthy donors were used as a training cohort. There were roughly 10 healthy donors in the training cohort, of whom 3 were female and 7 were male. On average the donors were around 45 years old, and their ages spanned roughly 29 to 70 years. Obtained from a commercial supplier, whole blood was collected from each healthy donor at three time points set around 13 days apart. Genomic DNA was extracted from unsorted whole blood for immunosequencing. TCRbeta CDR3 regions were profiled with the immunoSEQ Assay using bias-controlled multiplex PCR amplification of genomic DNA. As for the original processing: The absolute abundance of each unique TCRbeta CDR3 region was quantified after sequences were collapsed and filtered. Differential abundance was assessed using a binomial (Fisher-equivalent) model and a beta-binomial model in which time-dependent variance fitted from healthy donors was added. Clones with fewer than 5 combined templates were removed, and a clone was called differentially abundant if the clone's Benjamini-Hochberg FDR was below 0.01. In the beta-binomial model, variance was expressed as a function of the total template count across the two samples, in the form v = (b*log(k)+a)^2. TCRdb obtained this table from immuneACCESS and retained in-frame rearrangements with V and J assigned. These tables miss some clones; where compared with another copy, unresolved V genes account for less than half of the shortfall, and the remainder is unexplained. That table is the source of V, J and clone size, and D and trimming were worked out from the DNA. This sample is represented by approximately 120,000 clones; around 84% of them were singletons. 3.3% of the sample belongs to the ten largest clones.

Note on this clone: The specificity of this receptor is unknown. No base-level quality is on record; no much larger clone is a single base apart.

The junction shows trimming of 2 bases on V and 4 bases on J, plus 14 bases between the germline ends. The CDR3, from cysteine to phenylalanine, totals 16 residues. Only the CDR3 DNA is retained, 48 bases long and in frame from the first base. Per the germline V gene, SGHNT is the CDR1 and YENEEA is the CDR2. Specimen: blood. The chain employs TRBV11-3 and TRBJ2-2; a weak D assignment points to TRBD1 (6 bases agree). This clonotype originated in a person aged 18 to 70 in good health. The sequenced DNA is TGTGCCAGCAGCTTAATTTCAGGACAGTCCACCGGGGAGCTGTTTTTT. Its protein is CASSLISGQSTGELFF.